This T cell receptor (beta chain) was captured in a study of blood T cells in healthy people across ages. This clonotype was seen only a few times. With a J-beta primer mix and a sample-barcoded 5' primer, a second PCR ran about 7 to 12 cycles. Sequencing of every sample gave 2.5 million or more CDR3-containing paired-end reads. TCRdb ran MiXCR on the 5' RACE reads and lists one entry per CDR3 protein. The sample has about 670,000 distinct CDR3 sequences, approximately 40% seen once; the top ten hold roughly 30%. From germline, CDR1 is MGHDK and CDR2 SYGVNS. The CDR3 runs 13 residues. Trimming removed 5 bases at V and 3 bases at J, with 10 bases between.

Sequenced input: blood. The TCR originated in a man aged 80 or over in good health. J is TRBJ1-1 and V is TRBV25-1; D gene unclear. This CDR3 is CASSLGSYTEAFF. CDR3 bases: TGTGCCAGCAGTCTGGGATCATACACTGAAGCTTTCTTT.